This TCR beta chain was retrieved from a study of blood T cell repertoires in COVID-19. As for the study in general: The samples span acute and convalescent COVID-19 from the United States, Italy and Spain. PBMCs, B-cell-depleted T cells, or T cells were the source of the cDNA or gDNA that made up the material.

In the study's own analysis: Scientists estimated how many nucleated cells there were by amplifying reference gene primers. Using immunoSEQ multiplex PCR, the repertoire was profiled, and TCRdb retains in-frame clones only, with some absent. The DNA was the basis for D and trimming; V, J and clone size are from that table. The sample lists around 140,000 clones; approximately 86% were seen once. The length of the CDR3 is 17 residues. Germline V gene lookup returns CDR1 WNHNN and CDR2 SYGVQD (reference sequence). V gave up 4 bases and J gave up 3 bases; unmatched junction bases: 10. Sequenced input: peripheral blood. This chain uses TRBV10-1 with TRBJ2-1; TRBD2 agrees at 9 bases. The clonotype was recovered from a man aged 65 to 79 with acute or convalescent COVID-19. The CDR3 reads CASSVVAGGTNYNEQFF. CDR3 DNA: TGCGCCAGCAGTGTGGTTGCGGGAGGGACGAACTACAATGAGCAGTTCTTC.